The rows below give T cell receptor beta chains drawn from one sample of a study of beta chain features in type 1 diabetes. TCRdb's copy holds only in-frame clones and misses some; the assay was immunoSEQ multiplex PCR. The sample gives 280,000 or so clones, 15% of which show up once; approximately 0.015% is in the top ten. Sequences were obtained from naive CD4+ T cells from blood. These receptors came from a man younger than 35 with type 1 diabetes. Each CDR3 is given with its conserved first and last residue. D genes are given only for firm matches. Not every row has a clone size; where given, it reads once, few, many or a size class.

>TRBV30|TRBD1|few|TRBJ2-7
CASHRDSYEQYF
TGTGCCAGTCATAGGGACAGCTACGAGCAGTACTTC
>TRBV29-1|TRBD1|few|TRBJ1-4
CSVGARGQGGATNEKLFF
TGCAGCGTTGGAGCCCGGGGACAGGGTGGCGCAACTAATGAAAAACTGTTTTTT
>TRBV15|NA|few|TRBJ1-6
CATAPGTYNSPLHF
TGTGCCACGGCCCCCGGGACCTATAATTCACCCCTCCACTTT
>TRBV9|NA|NA|TRBJ2-5
CASSRGPSVGETQYF
TGTGCCAGCAGCCGAGGGCCTAGCGTGGGAGAGACCCAGTACTTC
>TRBV6-5|NA|few|TRBJ1-4
CASSPSPNEKLFF
TGTGCCAGCAGTCCGTCCCCTAATGAAAAACTGTTTTTT
>TRBV5-1|TRBD1|few|TRBJ2-3
CASSLNPGQSTDTQYF
TGCGCCAGCAGCTTAAATCCGGGACAGAGCACAGATACGCAGTATTTT
>TRBV18|NA|NA|TRBJ2-2
CASSPAADTGELFF
TGTGCCAGCTCACCAGCGGCGGATACCGGGGAGCTGTTTTTT
>TRBV28|NA|NA|TRBJ1-2
CASSAQDNYGYTF
TGTGCCAGCAGTGCACAAGATAACTATGGCTACACCTTC
>TRBV5-1|NA|NA|TRBJ2-7
CASSLEGPQYEQYF
TGCGCCAGCAGCTTGGAGGGGCCCCAATACGAGCAGTACTTC
>TRBV7-9|NA|few|TRBJ2-7
CASSSFRHRSYEQYF
TGTGCCAGCAGCTCCTTCAGACACCGCTCCTACGAGCAGTACTTC
>TRBV10-1|NA|NA|TRBJ1-6
CASRYLGQDNSPLHF
TGCGCCAGCAGGTACCTTGGACAAGATAATTCACCCCTCCACTTT
>TRBV5-1|NA|NA|TRBJ2-6
CASSLTGSGANVLTF
TGCGCCAGCAGCTTAACGGGGTCTGGGGCCAACGTCCTGACTTTC
>TRBV21-1|NA|few|TRBJ2-3
CASSRRQGYTDTQYF
TGTGCCAGCAGCCGCCGACAGGGTTACACAGATACGCAGTATTTT
>TRBV7-2|NA|NA|TRBJ2-1
CASSLDGRREQFF
TGTGCCAGCAGCTTAGATGGGAGGCGGGAGCAGTTCTTC
>TRBV5-1|TRBD1|NA|TRBJ1-1
CASSFRDDRDTAFF
TGCGCCAGCAGCTTTCGGGACGACAGGGATACAGCTTTCTTT
>TRBV27|TRBD2|NA|TRBJ2-7
CASLTRTSGEQYF
TGTGCCAGCCTTACAAGGACTAGCGGAGAGCAGTACTTC
>TRBV29-1|TRBD1|few|TRBJ1-2
CSVHSGTGVSGYTF
TGCAGCGTCCACTCCGGGACAGGAGTCTCGGGCTACACCTTC
>TRBV20-1|TRBD2|NA|TRBJ2-3
CSASAGAQYF
TGCAGTGCTAGCGCGGGAGCGCAGTATTTT
>TRBV4-2|NA|few|TRBJ2-7
CASSQDRGAREQYF
TGTGCCAGCAGCCAAGACAGGGGAGCACGGGAGCAGTACTTC
>TRBV7-2|NA|NA|TRBJ1-1
CASSPDSLNTEAFF
TGTGCCAGCAGCCCCGACAGCCTGAACACTGAAGCTTTCTTT
>TRBV7-2|TRBD1|NA|TRBJ2-7
CASSPRDRGSYEQYF
TGTGCCAGCAGCCCCCGGGACAGGGGTTCCTACGAGCAGTACTTC
>TRBV6-1|NA|NA|TRBJ2-5
CASSEGRGRPTQYF
TGTGCCAGCAGTGAAGGCAGGGGCCGCCCAACCCAGTACTTC
>TRBV2|TRBD1|NA|TRBJ2-3
CASSYTGTGGPDTQYF
TGTGCCAGCAGCTACACCGGGACAGGGGGCCCAGATACGCAGTATTTT
>TRBV7-9|TRBD1|few|TRBJ2-5
CASTQDREKGETQYF
TGTGCCAGCACCCAAGACAGGGAAAAGGGAGAGACCCAGTACTTC
>TRBV6-6|NA|few|TRBJ1-4
CASGQQKLFF
TGTGCCAGCGGCCAACAAAAACTGTTTTTT
>TRBV5-1|NA|few|TRBJ1-2
CASSAQGYYGYTF
TGCGCCAGCAGCGCTCAGGGTTACTATGGCTACACCTTC
>TRBV14|TRBD1|many|TRBJ2-6
CASRQGTGANVLTF
TGTGCCAGCCGACAGGGAACTGGGGCCAACGTCCTGACTTTC
>TRBV6-6|NA|few|TRBJ2-7
CASSTGPFSYEQYF
TGTGCCAGCAGTACAGGACCGTTCTCCTACGAGCAGTACTTC
>TRBV4-1|TRBD2|few|TRBJ2-3
CASSGGLAGGPDTQYF
TGCGCCAGCAGCGGAGGACTAGCGGGGGGTCCAGATACGCAGTATTTT
>TRBV12-5|NA|NA|TRBJ2-7
CASGFGDEQYF
TGTGCTAGTGGTTTCGGGGACGAGCAGTACTTC
>TRBV5-1|NA|few|TRBJ2-1
CASSPLTRGSYNEQFF
TGCGCCAGCAGCCCGTTGACTAGGGGCTCCTACAATGAGCAGTTCTTC
>TRBV6-5|NA|NA|TRBJ2-7
CASFRRYEQYF
TGTGCCAGCTTTCGGCGGTACGAGCAGTACTTC
>TRBV7-9|NA|few|TRBJ2-5
CASSLWQQETQYF
TGTGCCAGCAGCCTCTGGCAACAAGAGACCCAGTACTTC
>TRBV11-2|TRBD2|NA|TRBJ2-2
CASNGGDWTNTGELFF
TGTGCCAGCAACGGGGGGGACTGGACGAACACCGGGGAGCTGTTTTTT
>TRBV5-1|NA|NA|TRBJ2-1
CASSPMALLRDEQFF
TGCGCCAGCAGCCCCATGGCTCTTTTGAGGGATGAGCAGTTCTTC
>TRBV5-1|NA|few|TRBJ2-5
CASSLTGSIVETQYF
TGCGCCAGCAGCTTGACAGGGAGTATTGTGGAGACCCAGTACTTC
>TRBV7-2|TRBD2|NA|TRBJ2-3
CASSLVAGGFNTQYF
TGTGCCAGCAGCTTAGTTGCGGGGGGGTTTAATACGCAGTATTTT
>TRBV30|TRBD2|NA|TRBJ2-1
CAWERAGGSYNEQFF
TGTGCCTGGGAGAGAGCGGGGGGATCTTACAATGAGCAGTTCTTC
>TRBV15|NA|NA|TRBJ2-7
CATSLRTLGPYEQYF
TGTGCCACCAGCCTCCGGACTCTCGGGCCCTACGAGCAGTACTTC
>TRBV30|NA|NA|TRBJ2-5
CAWNVGVETQYF
TGTGCCTGGAACGTGGGCGTGGAGACCCAGTACTTC
>TRBV20-1|NA|few|TRBJ2-1
CSAAGYNEQFF
TGCAGTGCTGCCGGGTACAATGAGCAGTTCTTC
>TRBV6-5|TRBD1|NA|TRBJ2-7
CASRPGTGSHEQYF
TGTGCCAGCAGACCCGGGACAGGGTCCCACGAGCAGTACTTC
>TRBV6-5|NA|NA|TRBJ2-5
CASRGLGGTQYF
TGTGCCAGCAGGGGCCTCGGGGGGACCCAGTACTTC
>TRBV19|TRBD1|few|TRBJ2-3
CASRQGTTDTQYF
TGTGCCAGTCGACAGGGGACCACAGATACGCAGTATTTT
>TRBV4-1|NA|few|TRBJ2-5
CASSRGQQETQYF
TGCGCCAGCAGCCGAGGACAGCAAGAGACCCAGTACTTC
>TRBV5-4|TRBD2|NA|TRBJ2-7
CASSLASGREQYF
TGTGCCAGCAGCTTGGCTAGCGGGAGAGAGCAGTACTTC
>TRBV5-1|NA|NA|TRBJ2-5
CASSLALGLETQYF
TGCGCCAGCAGCTTGGCACTAGGACTAGAGACCCAGTACTTC
>TRBV7-7|NA|NA|TRBJ2-7
CASSAAGGTFEQYF
TGTGCCAGCAGCGCGGCCGGGGGAACATTTGAGCAGTACTTC
>TRBV7-7|NA|NA|TRBJ2-5
CASSPTGYQETQYF
TGTGCCAGCAGCCCGACGGGGTACCAAGAGACCCAGTACTTC
>TRBV15|NA|few|TRBJ2-2
CATSRVRGGTGELFF
TGTGCCACCAGCAGAGTCAGGGGTGGAACCGGGGAGCTGTTTTTT
>TRBV29-1|NA|few|TRBJ2-2
CSVDLAGGFTGELFF
TGCAGCGTTGATTTGGCTGGGGGCTTCACCGGGGAGCTGTTTTTT
>TRBV30|TRBD2|few|TRBJ2-5
CAWSVGSGGIETQYF
TGTGCCTGGAGTGTAGGTAGCGGGGGCATCGAGACCCAGTACTTC
>TRBV30|NA|NA|TRBJ1-5
CAWSFRDNQPQHF
TGTGCCTGGAGTTTCAGGGACAATCAGCCCCAGCATTTT
>TRBV6-1|NA|NA|TRBJ2-7
CASIGSGRGWSEQYF
TGTGCCAGCATTGGATCGGGCAGGGGATGGAGCGAGCAGTACTTC
>TRBV5-1|NA|few|TRBJ1-5
CASSLEGGNQPQHF
TGCGCCAGCAGCTTGGAAGGGGGTAATCAGCCCCAGCATTTT